This T cell receptor (beta chain) is drawn from a study of STAT5B mutations in CD4+ large granular lymphocyte leukemia (dated by TCRdb to about 2022). Background for the entire study: Among healthy controls, the CDR3 'QG' motif was associated with a particular HLA allele. Flow cytometry performed on FACSCanto II or FACSVerse showed that the purified fractions had more than 95% purity among lymphocytes. The study compared the TCRbeta repertoires of patients with CD4+ T-cell large granular lymphocyte leukemia against the TCRbeta repertoires of healthy blood donors.

The healthy controls were some 36 blood donors, and the buffy coats of these donors were supplied by the Finnish Red Cross blood service. All TCR-sequenced material derived from peripheral blood: patient blood samples and healthy donor buffy coats. Peripheral blood mononuclear cells were isolated by Ficoll-Hypaque gradient centrifugation. CD4+ cells were magnetically purified from the buffy coats of healthy controls. Genomic DNA was extracted using the Gentra Puregene Cell and Tissue kit, and a Qubit 2.0 fluorometer was used to quantify it. TCRbeta rearrangements were sequenced from genomic DNA using the immunoSEQ assay at survey resolution. On the authors' methods: In the TCR sequencing data, the smallest productive clonotype frequency that could be detected was 2.59 x 10-5. Analyses included only productive TCRbeta rearrangements, meaning complete and in-frame sequences. Simpson clonality, calculated in the immunoSEQ Analyzer version 3.0, was used as the measure of sample clonality. Clones were categorized by frequency as very rare, small, medium, large (1-20%) or hyperexpanded (>20%). Generation probabilities were estimated with OLGA 1.2.3, V-gene circos plots were made with VDJtools, specificities were looked up in VDJdb, and CDR3 motifs were identified with GLIPH. TCRdb took this table from immuneACCESS and kept in-frame rearrangements with V and J called. Such tables lack part of the clones; where checked against another copy, unresolved V genes explain under half of the gap, and the rest is unexplained. D and trimming were read from the DNA, whereas the V and J calls and clone size are those reported in that table. This sample has about 21,000 clones in its table, and roughly three quarters of those were observed once. The ten largest clones take up approximately 30% of the sample.

Overall results and qualifications from the work: The data were not HLA-matched, and the relatively small sample size could explain the higher clonality seen in CD4+ compared with CD8+ T-LGLL. Enrichment of TRBV06-family usage was observed among the top patient clones (8/27) relative to healthy controls (2/35). Main leukemic clonotypes were private to each patient, although about a quarter of the main leukemic clonotypes were found at low frequency in the non-leukemic repertoires of other patients. Greater clonality appeared to be present in CD4-sorted patient repertoires than in healthy CD4+ repertoires, and the difference was retained after the putative leukemic clones were removed.

V was cut back by 3 bases and J by 5 bases, leaving a gap of 16 bases between them. CDR1 SGHTA and CDR2 FQGNSA are derived from the germline V gene. Spanning cysteine to phenylalanine, the CDR3 consists of 15 amino acids. Here the CDR3 DNA is all that survives: 45 bases in frame from base 1. In regard to this clone: Its antigen target is currently unknown. Per-base quality was not reported, and no clone a single base away is much larger than it.

The chain is made from TRBV7-2 and TRBJ1-1; the D gene is possibly TRBD1, with 5 bases matching. The TCR sequence derives from a human donor in good health. Sequencing input: CD4+ T cells from blood buffy coats. The CDR3 here reads CASSLRTTGSTEAFF. DNA sequence: TGTGCCAGCAGCTTGAGGACAACGGGGTCTACTGAAGCTTTCTTT.